One sample yielded the 30 T cell receptor beta chains listed below, sequenced in a study of T cell responses to AZD1222 COVID-19 vaccine. The protocol was immunoSEQ multiplex PCR, while the TCRdb copy is restricted to in-frame clones and leaves out a portion. The sample consists of fewer than 90,000 clones, about nine tenths of them appearing once. Sequenced material: peripheral blood, taken 28 days after the second AZD1222 dose. The source of these receptors is an adult who received the AZD1222 COVID-19 vaccine.

The chain recombines TRBV10-3 with TRBJ1-1, with TRBD1 matching 7 bases. V trimming: 7 bases; J trimming: 0 bases; junction bases outside the gene matches: 5. CDR1 is ENHRY, CDR2 SYGVKD, per germline. This CDR3 region has 14 residues. DNA for the CDR3: TGTGCCATCACCGAGACAGGGATGAACACTGAAGCTTTCTTT. This translates into CAITETGMNTEAFF.

The count of this clone is one. The chain links TRBV6-1 to TRBJ2-5, with D tentatively TRBD2 (5 bases). The CDR3 loop spans 16 amino acids. V lost 4 bases, J lost 3 bases, and 18 bases lay in between. Germline V gene sequence: CDR1 MNHNS, CDR2 SASEGT. CDR3 protein: CASSGRTSNSKETQYF. The CDR3 coding sequence is TGTGCCAGCAGTGGCCGCACTAGTAACTCAAAAGAGACCCAGTACTTC.

The V and J genes are TRBV6-5 and TRBJ2-3; 8 nucleotides match TRBD2. Trimming at V came to 5 bases and at J to 5 bases, leaving 9 bases not matched to a gene. The CDR3 covers 15 residues. CDR1 is MNHEY, CDR2 SVGAGI, per germline. CDR3 nucleotide sequence: TGTGCCAGCAGTCCGAGGGTAGCGGGGTTAGATACGCAGTATTTT. This translates into CASSPRVAGLDTQYF.

The J gene is TRBJ2-7, the V gene TRBV6-6, with D hard to call. Germline CDR1 and CDR2: MNHNY and SVGAGI (reference sequence). V was pared by 2 bases and J by 7 bases, with 12 bases between. The CDR3 has 13 amino acids. The CDR3 loop reads CASSYTDLGEQYF. CDR3 coding DNA: TGTGCCAGCAGTTACACCGACCTGGGTGAGCAGTACTTC.

The V and J genes are TRBV5-5 and TRBJ1-2; the D is unclear. The CDR3 consists of 14 residues. The V gene lost 4 bases and the J gene lost 4 bases, with 14 bases spanning the gap. CDR1 SGHKS and CDR2 YYEKEE come from the germline V gene (reference sequence). The CDR3 region has the DNA TGTGCCAGCAGCCTAGAGGTCGGCTTCTATGGCTACACCTTC. Amino acid sequence: CASSLEVGFYGYTF.

V and J are TRBV3-1 (or the pseudogene TRBV3-2) and TRBJ1-2, with D hard to call. Germline V gene lookup returns CDR1 LGHDT and CDR2 YNNKEL (reference sequence). CDR3 length: 16 amino acids. V was trimmed by 3 bases and J by 1 base, leaving 15 bases between them. The CDR3 reads CASSQAGRLNNYGYTF. The CDR3 DNA reads TGTGCCAGCAGCCAGGCCGGGCGGCTTAATAACTATGGCTACACCTTC.

In this sample, this clone turned up once. This rearrangement joins TRBV4-1 to TRBJ2-3; D may be TRBD2 (6 bases). V lost 2 bases to trimming and J lost 3 bases, with 21 bases between them. Germline lookup yields CDR1 MGHRA and CDR2 YSYEKL. The CDR3 runs 18 residues. CDR3 nucleotide sequence: TGCGCCAGCAGCCAATACGCCGGGATAGCGGCAACTACAGATACGCAGTATTTT. As protein: CASSQYAGIAATTDTQYF.

V and J are TRBV5-4 and TRBJ2-1; 10 bases are shared with TRBD2. Per germline, CDR1 SGHNT and CDR2 YYREEE (reference sequence). CDR3 length equals 17 residues. V gave up 1 base and J gave up 4 bases; unmatched junction bases: 8. The DNA of the CDR3 is TGTGCCAGCAGCTTGCCGACCGGGACTAGCGTTTACAATGAGCAGTTCTTC. Translating gives CASSLPTGTSVYNEQFF.

The chain has TRBV29-1 and TRBJ1-1; 8 bases align to TRBD1. The V gene end was trimmed by 3 bases and the J gene end by 1 base; junction bases not matched to a gene: 4. Per the germline V gene, CDR1 is SQVTM and CDR2 is ANQGSEA. This CDR3 has 14 residues. CDR3 bases: TGCAGCGTTGAGACCGGACAGGGGAACACTGAAGCTTTCTTT. As protein: CSVETGQGNTEAFF.

As regards this clone: The same CDR3 also results from other DNA sequences found in this sample. The chain couples TRBV4-1 to TRBJ2-1; TRBD2 matches at 8 bases. Germline loops: CDR1 MGHRA, CDR2 YSYEKL. V shed 4 bases and J 4 bases; nucleotides not matched to a gene: 12. The CDR3 loop spans 17 amino acids. The CDR3 bases are TGCGCCAGCAGCCGTGGATTAGCGGGAAGGGGATACAATGAGCAGTTCTTC. It is translated as CASSRGLAGRGYNEQFF.

The chain is built from TRBV2 and TRBJ1-5; maybe TRBD1 (5 bases). With 6 bases removed from V and 6 bases from J, the gap between germline ends came to 15 bases. From germline, CDR1 is SNHLY and CDR2 FYNNEI. The CDR3 contains 14 residues. The CDR3 DNA sequence: TGTGCCAGCAGGGCACCCAGGGCAGGTCAGCCCCAGCATTTT. This gives the protein CASRAPRAGQPQHF.

For the CDR3, the DNA is TGTGCCAGCAGCACTAGCGGGAGTCTCAATGAGCAGTTCTTC. It yields the protein CASSTSGSLNEQFF. The chain carries TRBV7-9 and TRBJ2-1; 11 bases are shared with TRBD2. V was pared by 5 bases and J by 6 bases, with 3 bases of the junction left unmatched. The CDR3 has 14 residues. The germline gives CDR1 SEHNR, CDR2 FQNEAQ (reference sequence).

The chain uses TRBV6-6 and TRBJ2-1, with a tentative D call TRBD2 (5 bases). Germline V gene data show CDR1 as MNHNY and CDR2 as SVGAGI (reference sequence). The CDR3 consists of 11 residues. Trimming left V 4 bases short and J 12 bases short, with 10 bases between. The CDR3 loop is CASSSGITQFF. The CDR3 DNA reads TGTGCCAGCAGTTCCGGGATAACGCAGTTCTTC.

The chain combines TRBV4-2 with TRBJ2-5; 11 bases are a match to TRBD2. Germline CDR1 reads LGHNA; CDR2 reads YNFKEQ. V dropped 4 bases and J dropped 2; count of bases not matched to a gene: 6. This CDR3 region has 16 residues. The CDR3 coding sequence is TGTGCCAGCAGCCCCTCCGGGACTAGCGGACAAGAGACCCAGTACTTC. It is translated as CASSPSGTSGQETQYF.

Only one count was recorded for this clone. The chain links TRBV27 to TRBJ1-5, with D unresolved. The CDR3 runs to 12 residues. V lost 3 bases and J 4 bases, leaving 4 bases between the germline ends. Germline V gene sequence: CDR1 MNHEY, CDR2 SMNVEV (reference sequence). This CDR3 is CASSFNNQPQHF. The CDR3 nucleotides are TGTGCCAGCAGTTTTAATAATCAGCCCCAGCATTTT.

This rearrangement joins TRBV5-1 to TRBJ1-1; D possibly corresponds to TRBD1 (5 bases). CDR1 and CDR2 from the germline V gene are SGHRS and YFSETQ. The CDR3 extends over 16 amino acids. V was cut by 2 bases and J by 0 bases, with 14 bases left in between. The CDR3 coding sequence is TGCGCCAGCAGCTTCGGACAAGGAGGGATGAACACTGAAGCTTTCTTT. It encodes CASSFGQGGMNTEAFF.

The gene calls are TRBV19 and TRBJ2-7; 12 bases map to TRBD2. The CDR3 loop spans 14 amino acids. Germline trimming cut 6 bases from V and 5 bases from J; bases unmatched to any gene: 5. Looked up from germline, CDR1 is LNHDA and CDR2 is SQIVND (reference sequence). CDR3 in amino acids: CASSLAGGPDEQYF. In nucleotides, the CDR3 is TGTGCCAGTAGCCTAGCGGGAGGGCCTGACGAGCAGTACTTC. Using reference TRBV19 and TRBJ2-7 for the parts outside the CDR3, the full variable domain is DGGITQSPKYLFRKEGQNVTLSCEQNLNHDAMYWYRQDPGQGLRLIYYSQIVNDFQKGDIAEGYSVSREKKESFPLTVTSAQKNPTAFYLCASSLAGGPDEQYFGPGTRLTVT.

V usage is TRBV5-1 and J usage is TRBJ2-5, with TRBD2 identical over 8 bases. Germline assignment: CDR1 SGHRS and CDR2 YFSETQ. The J segment lost 0 bases and the V segment lost 5 bases, leaving 6 bases of the junction unmatched. This CDR3 has 15 amino acids. Written as DNA, the CDR3 is TGCGCCAGCAGGTACGAGGGACTAGACCAAGAGACCCAGTACTTC. It is translated as CASRYEGLDQETQYF.

The rearrangement uses TRBV6-5 and TRBJ1-2; tentatively, D is TRBD1 (5 bases). V lost 0 bases to trimming and J lost 3 bases, with 14 bases between them. Germline V gene sequence: CDR1 MNHEY, CDR2 SVGAGI. The CDR3 covers 16 residues. For the CDR3, the DNA is TGTGCCAGCAGTTACTCAGCAGGGTACTCTGACTATGGCTACACCTTC. This gives the protein CASSYSAGYSDYGYTF.

This clone was seen more than once but under ten times. V and J are TRBV27 and TRBJ2-2; TRBD2 is a possible D gene (6 bases). Trimming took off 3 bases at V and 4 bases at J, with 12 bases between the two ends. CDR3 length: 15 residues. Germline-derived CDR1 and CDR2 are MNHEY and SMNVEV (reference sequence). The CDR3 sequence: CASSFRRTTTGELFF. The CDR3 coding sequence is TGTGCCAGCAGTTTCCGGAGGACTACCACCGGGGAGCTGTTTTTT.

The chain recombines TRBV3-1 (or the pseudogene TRBV3-2) with TRBJ1-2, with D maybe TRBD1 (5 bases). The ends were cut back, 5 bases at V and 4 bases at J, with 26 bases in the middle. CDR3 size: 18 residues. In germline, CDR1 is LGHDT, CDR2 YNNKEL (reference sequence). The CDR3 protein is CASSLREGGVGLFYGYTF. In DNA form, the CDR3 reads TGTGCCAGCAGCTTAAGAGAGGGAGGGGTGGGGTTGTTCTATGGCTACACCTTC.

The chain couples TRBV19 to TRBJ1-2, with a possible D match to TRBD1 (5 bases). Germline loops: CDR1 LNHDA, CDR2 SQIVND (reference sequence). The CDR3 has 14 amino acids. Trimming stripped 3 bases from V and 4 bases from J, with 12 bases between. This chain's CDR3 is CASSILGGFYGYTF. The CDR3, as DNA: TGTGCCAGTAGTATTCTTGGGGGGTTCTATGGCTACACCTTC.

The V call is TRBV4-1, the J call TRBJ2-3; D unresolved. Germline loops: CDR1 MGHRA, CDR2 YSYEKL. The CDR3 sequence is 13 residues long. V shed 3 bases and J shed 4 bases, with 8 bases lying between them. The DNA for the CDR3 is TGCGCCAGCAGCCATCCCTTCTCAGATACGCAGTATTTT. Its translation is CASSHPFSDTQYF.

This chain joins TRBV27 and TRBJ1-6, with no clear D. V shed 5 bases and J shed 8 bases, with 7 bases lying between them. This CDR3 has 12 residues. Germline V gene lookup returns CDR1 MNHEY and CDR2 SMNVEV (reference sequence). The CDR3 protein is CASSPQDSPLHF. In DNA form, the CDR3 reads TGTGCCAGCAGTCCCCAGGATTCACCCCTCCACTTT.

The rearrangement uses TRBV3-1 (or the pseudogene TRBV3-2) and TRBJ1-2, with D possibly being TRBD1 (6 bases). Germline V gene sequence: CDR1 LGHDT, CDR2 YNNKEL (reference sequence). Between the trimmed V and J ends, which lost 2 bases and 7 bases, there was a span of 11 bases. The CDR3 has 13 residues. CDR3 amino acids: CASSQPMGAGYTF. The CDR3 nucleotides are TGTGCCAGCAGCCAACCGATGGGGGCTGGCTACACCTTC.

The rearrangement uses TRBV15 and TRBJ2-1; unclear D gene. V lost 0 bases and J lost 15, with 12 bases in between. This CDR3 region has 12 residues. Germline V lookup: CDR1 LNHNV, CDR2 YYDKDF (reference sequence). CDR3: CATSRDRFRGFF. For the CDR3, the DNA is TGTGCCACCAGCAGAGACCGTTTCCGTGGGTTCTTC.

This clone is a singleton in its sample. The chain recombines TRBV30 with TRBJ2-1, with D possibly being TRBD2 (6 bases). The V end lost 3 bases, the J end lost 6 bases, and 21 bases lay between the germline ends. CDR3 length: 16 residues. Germline V gives CDR1 GTSNPN, CDR2 SVGIG (reference sequence). The CDR3 sequence: CAWSPGAGKSGNEQFF. DNA of the CDR3: TGTGCCTGGAGCCCCGGGGCGGGAAAATCGGGCAATGAGCAGTTCTTC.

The rearrangement uses TRBV7-2 and TRBJ2-1; D may be TRBD2 (5 bases). The CDR3 loop spans 17 amino acids. The V end was cut by 5 bases, the J end by 1 base, with 18 bases between. In germline, CDR1 is SGHTA, CDR2 FQGNSA. The CDR3 DNA sequence: TGTGCCAGCAGCCCCCGAATGCTCGGGATATCCTACAATGAGCAGTTCTTC. Translating gives CASSPRMLGISYNEQFF.

This clone was observed once. The V call is TRBV19, the J call TRBJ2-1, with a possible D match to TRBD2 (6 bases). V was clipped by 7 bases and J by 6 bases, with 19 bases between them. The CDR3 has 15 amino acids. Looked up from germline, CDR1 is LNHDA and CDR2 is SQIVND (reference sequence). The CDR3, as DNA: TGTGCCAGTAACCCAACGGGACTCCCGGGCAATGAGCAGTTCTTC. Translating gives CASNPTGLPGNEQFF.

The CDR3 reads CASSPGTGWETQYF. CDR3 coding DNA: TGTGCCAGCAGCCCGGGGACAGGGTGGGAGACCCAGTACTTC. V and J are TRBV28 and TRBJ2-5; TRBD1 aligns across 9 bases. J lost 5 bases, V lost 6 bases, and 7 bases had no gene match. Germline CDR1 MDHEN, CDR2 SYDVKM. This CDR3 is 14 amino acids long.